The T cell receptor beta chain described here comes from a study of untreated major depressive disorder. A remark on this clone: Its antigen is undetermined.

Germline trimming cut 3 bases from V and 4 bases from J; bases unmatched to any gene: 11. The germline V gene encodes CDR1 SNHLY and CDR2 FYNNEI. The length of the CDR3 is 17 residues. The method was immunoSEQ multiplex PCR; TCRdb's version includes in-frame clones alone and lacks a portion of them. The data show just under 20,000 clones, around 85% seen once. Study-level points and caveats: Three preselected Vbeta families were the sole sequencing comparisons.

The receptor comes from a woman younger than 45 in good health. J is TRBJ2-2 and V is TRBV2; 7 bases are shared with TRBD2. The sequencing sample was made of CD4+ T cells from PBMCs. In nucleotides, the CDR3 is TGTGCCAGCAGTGATACTGAGTGGGAGGGCCGCACCGGGGAGCTGTTTTTT. Amino acids: CASSDTEWEGRTGELFF.